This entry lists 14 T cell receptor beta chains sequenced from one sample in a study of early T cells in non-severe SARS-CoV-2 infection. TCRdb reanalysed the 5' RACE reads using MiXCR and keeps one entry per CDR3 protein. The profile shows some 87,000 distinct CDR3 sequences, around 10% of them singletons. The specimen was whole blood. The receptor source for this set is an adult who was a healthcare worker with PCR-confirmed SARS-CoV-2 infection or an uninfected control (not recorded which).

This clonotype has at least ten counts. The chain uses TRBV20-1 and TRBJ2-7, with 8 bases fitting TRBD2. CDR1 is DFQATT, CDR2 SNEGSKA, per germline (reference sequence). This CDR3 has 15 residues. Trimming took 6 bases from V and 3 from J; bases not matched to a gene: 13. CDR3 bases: TGCAGTGCCGAGGTGCCCAGCGGGAGTATCTACGAGCAGTACTTC. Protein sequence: CSAEVPSGSIYEQYF.

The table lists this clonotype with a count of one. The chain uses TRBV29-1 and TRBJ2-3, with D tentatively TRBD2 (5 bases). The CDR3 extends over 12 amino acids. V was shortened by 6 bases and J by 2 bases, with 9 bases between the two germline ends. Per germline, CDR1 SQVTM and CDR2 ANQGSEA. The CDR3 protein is CSVGLTTDTQYF. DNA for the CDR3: TGCAGCGTCGGACTTACCACAGATACGCAGTATTTT.

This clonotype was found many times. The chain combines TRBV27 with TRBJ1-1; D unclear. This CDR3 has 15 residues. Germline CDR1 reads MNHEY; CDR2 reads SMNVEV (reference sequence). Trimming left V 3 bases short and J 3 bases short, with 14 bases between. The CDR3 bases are TGTGCCAGCAGTTTGCCCGGACGGTCTTACACTGAAGCTTTCTTT. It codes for CASSLPGRSYTEAFF.

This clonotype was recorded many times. CDR3 in amino acids: CSVRGSSYNEQFF. CDR3 DNA sequence: TGCAGCGTACGGGGGAGCTCCTACAATGAGCAGTTCTTC. The V gene is TRBV29-1, the J gene TRBJ2-1, with TRBD2 as a possible D gene (6 bases). The germline V gene has CDR1 SQVTM and CDR2 ANQGSEA. V was shortened by 6 bases and J by 0 bases, with 9 bases between the two germline ends. There are 13 residues in the CDR3.

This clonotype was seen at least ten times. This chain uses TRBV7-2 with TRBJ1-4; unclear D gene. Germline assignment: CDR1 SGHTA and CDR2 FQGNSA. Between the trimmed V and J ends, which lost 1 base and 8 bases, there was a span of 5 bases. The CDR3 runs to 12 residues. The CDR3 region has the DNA TGTGCCAGCAGCTTAGATGCGGAAAAACTGTTTTTT. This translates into CASSLDAEKLFF.

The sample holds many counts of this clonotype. The CDR3 loop is CASSPPDPNRRFF. CDR3 in DNA: TGTGCCAGCAGCCCCCCGGACCCTAACAGGCGGTTCTTC. The genes are TRBV12-3 or TRBV12-4 and TRBJ2-1, with a weak D call TRBD1 (5 bases). CDR3 size: 13 residues. V lost 6 bases to trimming and J lost 15 bases, with 21 bases between them.

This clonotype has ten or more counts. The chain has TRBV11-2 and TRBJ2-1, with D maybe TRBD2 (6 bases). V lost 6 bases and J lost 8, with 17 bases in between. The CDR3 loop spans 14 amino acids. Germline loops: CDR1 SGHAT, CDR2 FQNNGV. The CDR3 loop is CASSPLREFDEQFF. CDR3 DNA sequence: TGTGCCAGCAGTCCACTCCGGGAGTTCGATGAGCAGTTCTTC.

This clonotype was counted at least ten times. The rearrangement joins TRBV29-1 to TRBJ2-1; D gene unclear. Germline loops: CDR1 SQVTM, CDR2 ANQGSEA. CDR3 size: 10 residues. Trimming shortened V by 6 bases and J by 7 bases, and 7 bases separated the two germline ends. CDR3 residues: CSVWDNEQFF. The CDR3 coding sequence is TGCAGCGTGTGGGATAATGAGCAGTTCTTC.

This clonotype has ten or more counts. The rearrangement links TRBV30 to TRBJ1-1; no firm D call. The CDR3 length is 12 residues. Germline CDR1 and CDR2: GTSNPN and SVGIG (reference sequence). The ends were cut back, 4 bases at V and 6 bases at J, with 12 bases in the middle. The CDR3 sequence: CAWKRDWSEAFF. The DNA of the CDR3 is TGTGCCTGGAAGCGGGATTGGTCTGAAGCTTTCTTT.

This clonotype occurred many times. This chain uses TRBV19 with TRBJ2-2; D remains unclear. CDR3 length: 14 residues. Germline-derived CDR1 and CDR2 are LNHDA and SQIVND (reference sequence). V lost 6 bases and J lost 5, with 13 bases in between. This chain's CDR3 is CASSPGLGTGELFF. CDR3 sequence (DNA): TGTGCCAGTAGCCCGGGCCTGGGGACCGGGGAGCTGTTTTTT.

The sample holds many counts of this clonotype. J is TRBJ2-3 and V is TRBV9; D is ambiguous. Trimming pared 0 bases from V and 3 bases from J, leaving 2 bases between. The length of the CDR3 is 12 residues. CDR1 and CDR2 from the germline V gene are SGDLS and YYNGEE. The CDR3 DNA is TGTGCCAGCAGCGTAGGGACAGATACGCAGTATTTT. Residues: CASSVGTDTQYF. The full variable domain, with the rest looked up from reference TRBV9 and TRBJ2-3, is DSGVTQTPKHLITATGQRVTLRCSPRSGDLSVYWYQQSLDQGLQFLIQYYNGEERAKGNILERFSAQQFPDLHSELNLSSLELGDSALYFCASSVGTDTQYFGPGTRLTVL.

The CDR3 loop is CSAGPSGGAQYF. In DNA form, the CDR3 reads TGCAGTGCTGGACCTAGCGGGGGGGCCCAGTATTTT. The rearrangement uses TRBV20-1 and TRBJ2-3; 12 bases agree with TRBD2. With 5 bases clipped from V and 12 bases from J, the junction kept 6 bases outside the gene matches. There are 12 residues in the CDR3. CDR1 and CDR2 (germline): DFQATT, SNEGSKA (reference sequence).

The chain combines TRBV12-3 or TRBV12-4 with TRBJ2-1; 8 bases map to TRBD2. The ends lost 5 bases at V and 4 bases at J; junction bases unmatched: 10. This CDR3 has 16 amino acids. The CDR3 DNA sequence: TGTGCCAGCAGTGCCCCCAGTCGGGGGGGGTACAATGAGCAGTTCTTC. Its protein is CASSAPSRGGYNEQFF.

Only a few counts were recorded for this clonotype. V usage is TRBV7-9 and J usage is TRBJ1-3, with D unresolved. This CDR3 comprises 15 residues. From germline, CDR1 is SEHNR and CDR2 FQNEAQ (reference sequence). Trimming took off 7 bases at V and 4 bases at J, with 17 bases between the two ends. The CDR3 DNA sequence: TGTGCCAGCACCAGTCCCTTGAGGAAGGGAAACACCATATATTTT. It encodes CASTSPLRKGNTIYF.